Sequencing of this T cell receptor (beta chain) was carried out in a study of blood T cells in healthy people across ages. It was with a sample-barcoded 5' primer and a J-beta primer mix that a second PCR of roughly 7 to 12 cycles was run. Via MiXCR, TCRdb re-called the 5' RACE reads, giving one row per CDR3 protein. This sample has fewer than 800,000 distinct CDR3 sequences, with 32% found just once. Looked up from germline, CDR1 is SQVTM and CDR2 is ANQGSEA. The CDR3 is 14 residues long. The V end lost 6 bases, the J end lost 6 bases, and 20 bases lay between the germline ends. The genes are TRBV29-1 and TRBJ1-2; weak D call: TRBD1 (6 bases). Input material: blood. The TCR sequence derives from an elderly woman in good health. The CDR3 here is CSVEKTPGANGYTF. The CDR3 DNA reads TGCAGCGTCGAGAAAACCCCGGGGGCCAATGGCTACACCTTC.